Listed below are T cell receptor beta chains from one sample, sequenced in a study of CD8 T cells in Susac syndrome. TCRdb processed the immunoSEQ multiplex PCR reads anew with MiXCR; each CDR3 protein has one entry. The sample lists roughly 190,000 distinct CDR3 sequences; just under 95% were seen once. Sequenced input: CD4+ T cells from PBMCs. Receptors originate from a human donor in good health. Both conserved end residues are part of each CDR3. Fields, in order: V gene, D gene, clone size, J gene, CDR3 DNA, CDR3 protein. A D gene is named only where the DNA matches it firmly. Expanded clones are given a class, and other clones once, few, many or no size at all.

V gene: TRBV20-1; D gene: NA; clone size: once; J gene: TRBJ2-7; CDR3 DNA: TGCAGTGCACCCGGACAGTTCGACTACGAGCAGTACTTC; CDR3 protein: CSAPGQFDYEQYF
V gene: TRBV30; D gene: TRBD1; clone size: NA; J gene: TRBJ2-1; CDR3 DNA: TGTGCCTGGAGGACAGGGGGGAATGAGCAGTTCTTC; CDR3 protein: CAWRTGGNEQFF
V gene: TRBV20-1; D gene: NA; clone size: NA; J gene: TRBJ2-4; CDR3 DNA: TGCAGTGCTAGGTCGGCCACGTATGGCATTCAGTACTTC; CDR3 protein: CSARSATYGIQYF
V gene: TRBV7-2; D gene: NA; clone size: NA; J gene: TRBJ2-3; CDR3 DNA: TGTGCCAGCAGCCGTAGCCAGTACACAGATACGCAGTATTTT; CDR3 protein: CASSRSQYTDTQYF
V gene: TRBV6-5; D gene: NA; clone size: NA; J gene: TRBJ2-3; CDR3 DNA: TGTGCCAGCAGCGAACAGGGTGCAGATACGCAGTATTTT; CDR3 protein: CASSEQGADTQYF
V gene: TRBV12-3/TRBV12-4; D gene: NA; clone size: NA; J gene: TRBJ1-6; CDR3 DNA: TGTGCCAGCAGTTTAGGACAGAATAATTCACCCCTCCACTTT; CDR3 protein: CASSLGQNNSPLHF
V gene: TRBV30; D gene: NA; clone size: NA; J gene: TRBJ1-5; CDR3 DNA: TGTGCCTGGGACAGCTACGGAGAGCCCCAGCATTTT; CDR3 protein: CAWDSYGEPQHF
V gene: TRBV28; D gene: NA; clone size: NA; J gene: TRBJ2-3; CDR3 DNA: TGTGCCAGCAGCCCTGGACTGGGATATACAAATACGCAGTATTTT; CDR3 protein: CASSPGLGYTNTQYF
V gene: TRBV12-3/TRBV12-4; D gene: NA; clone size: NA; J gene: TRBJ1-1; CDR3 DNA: TGTGCCAGCAGTCTCCCGCCCGGAAAAGCTTTCTTT; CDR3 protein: CASSLPPGKAFF
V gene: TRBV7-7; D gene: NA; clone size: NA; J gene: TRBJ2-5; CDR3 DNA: TGTGCTAGCAGCCACAACCCGGATGGGACCCAGTACTTC; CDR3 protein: CASSHNPDGTQYF